The 11 T cell receptor beta chains in this list originate from one sample, sequenced in a study of identical twins. TCRdb ran MiXCR on the 5' RACE reads and lists one entry per CDR3 protein. The sample carries 690,000 or so distinct CDR3 sequences, 8.5% to 9.5% recorded once. These data were also filed under a second study, of yellow fever vaccine responses in identical twins.

The sequenced sample consisted of PBMCs. The receptor source for this set is a woman between 18 and 29 years old in good health.

This clonotype was counted a few times. The chain carries TRBV6-4 and TRBJ1-1, with 7 bases identical to TRBD1. Germline trimming cut 4 bases from V and 6 bases from J; bases unmatched to any gene: 5. The CDR3 totals 13 residues. The germline V gene has CDR1 MRHNA and CDR2 SNTAGT. The CDR3 DNA sequence: TGTGCCAGCAGTGTCCAAGGACAGGCTGAAGCTTTCTTT. This encodes CASSVQGQAEAFF.

This clonotype was counted only a few times. This sequence joins TRBV18 and TRBJ2-1, with D unclear. V was pared by 4 bases and J by 8 bases, with 6 bases between. The CDR3 consists of 11 residues. The germline CDR1 and CDR2 sequences are KGHSH and LQKENI. In nucleotides, the CDR3 is TGTGCCAGCTCACTAAAGGATGAGCAGTTCTTC. As protein: CASSLKDEQFF.

This clonotype has a count of ten or more. J is TRBJ2-7 and V is TRBV10-3, with D uncertain. The CDR3 totals 12 residues. From germline, CDR1 is ENHRY and CDR2 SYGVKD. Trimming left V 0 bases short and J 6 bases short, with 6 bases between. CDR3: CAISESPGEQYF. In DNA form, the CDR3 reads TGTGCCATCAGTGAGTCGCCGGGCGAGCAGTACTTC.

The sample holds many counts of this clonotype. This chain uses TRBV7-8 with TRBJ2-1, with a weak D call TRBD2 (6 bases). This CDR3 has 14 residues. Looked up from germline, CDR1 is SGHVS and CDR2 is FQNEAQ. Trimming removed 3 bases at V and 8 bases at J, with 14 bases between. The CDR3 DNA reads as TGTGCCAGCAGCTTGGCGCCGGGAGACTATGAGCAGTTCTTC. It encodes CASSLAPGDYEQFF.

J is TRBJ1-2 and V is TRBV14; D not resolved. V was trimmed by 0 bases and J by 5 bases, leaving 10 bases between them. The CDR3 runs to 14 residues. Germline-derived CDR1 and CDR2 are SGHDN and FVKESK. The chain's CDR3 is CASSQEATGYGYTF. The CDR3 DNA reads as TGTGCCAGCAGCCAAGAAGCGACGGGATATGGCTACACCTTC. Drawing the rest from reference TRBV14 and TRBJ1-2, the complete variable domain is EAGVTQFPSHSVIEKGQTVTLRCDPISGHDNLYWYRRVMGKEIKFLLHFVKESKQDESGMPNNRFLAERTGGTYSTLKVQPAELEDSGVYFCASSQEATGYGYTFGSGTRLTVV.

V usage is TRBV7-9 and J usage is TRBJ2-3; possible D gene TRBD2, 5 bases. This CDR3 has 13 amino acids. Germline V gene lookup returns CDR1 SEHNR and CDR2 FQNEAQ (reference sequence). Between the trimmed V and J ends, which lost 3 bases and 8 bases, there was a span of 12 bases. DNA for the CDR3: TGTGCCAGCAGCTTCCCGGAGGCTCCTACGCAGTATTTT. It codes for CASSFPEAPTQYF.

The chain employs TRBV11-2 and TRBJ2-6; D call uncertain. With 5 bases removed from V and 2 bases from J, the gap between germline ends came to 7 bases. CDR3 size: 14 residues. Germline CDR1 reads SGHAT; CDR2 reads FQNNGV. The CDR3: CASSHPPGANVLTF. In DNA form, the CDR3 reads TGTGCCAGCAGCCACCCCCCTGGGGCCAACGTCCTGACTTTC.

This clonotype turned up a few times. The chain uses TRBV12-3 or TRBV12-4 and TRBJ2-2; possible D gene TRBD1, 6 bases. The ends were cut back, 5 bases at V and 7 bases at J, with 11 bases in the middle. The CDR3 has 13 amino acids. The CDR3 region is CASSPYRVGELFF. The CDR3 DNA sequence: TGTGCCAGCAGTCCCTACAGGGTCGGGGAGCTGTTTTTT.

This clonotype turned up a few times. The rearrangement links TRBV20-1 to TRBJ1-2; D is perhaps TRBD1 (6 bases). Between the trimmed V and J ends, which lost 6 bases and 4 bases, there was a span of 18 bases. The length of the CDR3 is 14 residues. The germline V gene has CDR1 DFQATT and CDR2 SNEGSKA (reference sequence). The chain's CDR3 is CSAEDDRRSYGYTF. For the CDR3, the DNA is TGCAGTGCCGAAGATGACAGGAGGAGCTATGGCTACACCTTC.

This clonotype was seen only a few times. The rearrangement links TRBV20-1 to TRBJ1-4, with D uncertain. This CDR3 has 15 residues. Germline V gene data show CDR1 as DFQATT and CDR2 as SNEGSKA (reference sequence). Trimming cost V 0 bases and J 8 bases, with 16 bases left between them. In nucleotides, the CDR3 is TGCAGTGCTAGAGATCCGATGGAGTCGTTAGAAAAACTGTTTTTT. It is translated as CSARDPMESLEKLFF.

In its sample, this clonotype was seen a few times. The V gene is TRBV29-1, the J gene TRBJ2-7, with unresolved D. V lost 4 bases and J 2 bases, leaving 12 bases between the germline ends. CDR3 length: 13 residues. Germline assignment: CDR1 SQVTM and CDR2 ANQGSEA. The CDR3 loop is CSVGPGPPYEQYF. CDR3 coding DNA: TGCAGCGTTGGACCCGGGCCTCCCTACGAGCAGTACTTC.